The 9 T cell receptor beta chains below come from one sample, sequenced in a study of OX40 agonist ivuxolimab in advanced cancers. The table came from immunoSEQ multiplex PCR; TCRdb's copy has only in-frame clones and leaves some out. The data show tens of thousands of clones, around nine tenths seen once. The sequences come from CD4+ or CD8+ T cells sorted from blood, collected in a trial of the OX40 agonist ivuxolimab. Every receptor here comes from an adult with an advanced solid tumor such as melanoma, head and neck, liver or kidney cancer.

The chain links TRBV6-1 to TRBJ2-3; tentatively, D is TRBD1 (5 bases). This CDR3 has 15 amino acids. Looked up from germline, CDR1 is MNHNS and CDR2 is SASEGT. Trimming removed 6 bases from V and 1 base from J, with 14 bases in between. The CDR3 protein is CASRPRVYGTDTQYF. The CDR3 DNA reads TGTGCCAGCAGACCCAGGGTTTACGGCACAGATACGCAGTATTTT.

The chain uses TRBV6-1 and TRBJ2-7, with D maybe TRBD2 (6 bases). This CDR3 spans 15 amino acids. Germline values: CDR1 MNHNS, CDR2 SASEGT. Between the trimmed V and J ends, which lost 8 bases and 0 bases, there was a span of 17 bases. CDR3 sequence (DNA): TGTGCCAGCGAAAGGGGCGGAGGGAGCTCCTACGAGCAGTACTTC. Translation gives CASERGGGSSYEQYF.

The rearrangement uses TRBV5-4 and TRBJ2-5, with 16 bases that match TRBD2. V gave up 4 bases and J gave up 1 base; unmatched junction bases: 10. Germline V CDR1 and CDR2: SGHNT, YYREEE (reference sequence). This CDR3 spans 19 amino acids. CDR3 nucleotide sequence: TGTGCCAGCAGCCCCCCGGGACTAGCGGGGGGGGTGCTCCAAGAGACCCAGTACTTC. Translation gives CASSPPGLAGGVLQETQYF.

The gene calls are TRBV2 and TRBJ2-1; no definite D call. This CDR3 region has 12 residues. Per the germline V gene, CDR1 is SNHLY and CDR2 is FYNNEI. Trimming pared 6 bases from V and 7 bases from J, leaving 10 bases between. In nucleotides, the CDR3 is TGTGCCAGCAGCGCGAGTTTGAATGAGCAGTTCTTC. Residues: CASSASLNEQFF.

V is TRBV29-1 and J is TRBJ2-7, with D perhaps matching TRBD2 (7 bases). CDR1 is SQVTM, CDR2 ANQGSEA, per germline. The V gene lost 6 bases and the J gene lost 6 bases, with 12 bases spanning the gap. CDR3 length equals 11 residues. Here the CDR3 DNA reads TGCAGCGTGCGTCGGGGGGCCGAGCAGTACTTC. This encodes CSVRRGAEQYF.

This sequence joins TRBV27 and TRBJ1-5; D uncertain. The CDR3 extends over 12 amino acids. Deletions cut 11 bases from V and 1 base from J, with 9 bases between. From germline, CDR1 is MNHEY and CDR2 SMNVEV (reference sequence). The CDR3 loop reads CASGRSNQPQHF. The CDR3 DNA follows: TGTGCCTCGGGAAGGAGCAATCAGCCCCAGCATTTT.

The chain links TRBV6-1 to TRBJ1-4; no definite D call. Between the trimmed V and J ends, which lost 0 bases and 4 bases, there was a span of 9 bases. In germline, CDR1 is MNHNS, CDR2 SASEGT. The CDR3 runs 15 residues. The chain's CDR3 is CASSEALGFNEKLFF. CDR3 nucleotide sequence: TGTGCCAGCAGTGAAGCGCTGGGATTTAATGAAAAACTGTTTTTT.

The gene calls are TRBV7-6 and TRBJ2-7; a weak D match, TRBD2 (5 bases). V lost 1 base, J lost 2 bases, and 12 bases lay in between. Germline loops: CDR1 SGHVS, CDR2 FNYEAQ. The CDR3 is 15 residues long. The CDR3 reads CASSLEGLSTYEQYF. CDR3 nucleotide sequence: TGTGCCAGCAGCTTAGAAGGACTTAGCACCTACGAGCAGTACTTC.

J is TRBJ1-1 and V is TRBV4-1; TRBD1 might be the D (6 bases). There are 15 residues in the CDR3. Germline CDR1 reads MGHRA; CDR2 reads YSYEKL. Trimming shortened V by 1 base and J by 5 bases, and 14 bases separated the two germline ends. DNA for the CDR3: TGCGCCAGCAGCCAAGGTGTACAGGGCGAGACTGAAGCTTTCTTT. Amino acids: CASSQGVQGETEAFF.